The source of this T cell receptor beta chain is a study of shared clonotypes between healthy human individuals. Whole-study findings and limits: In general, naive subsets displayed greater estimated richness than memory subsets did.

Per the germline V gene, CDR1 is SGDLS and CDR2 is YYNGEE. CDR3 size: 16 residues. The ends were cut back, 4 bases at V and 8 bases at J, with 22 bases in the middle. Points on this clone: Its antigen remains unknown.

TCRdb's copy holds only in-frame clones and misses some; the assay was immunoSEQ multiplex PCR. The sample gives some 1.5 million clones, around 95% of which show up once; approximately 1.1% is in the top ten. Specimen: naive CD4+ T cells sorted from blood. Subset reported: CD45RA+ positively selected. The chain combines TRBV9 with TRBJ2-1; D may correspond to TRBD1 or TRBD2 (5 bases each). The TCR comes from a man younger than 45 in good health. The CDR3 nucleotides are TGTGCCAGCAGCACGTCCTGGGGGAAGTGGTTGGATGAGCAGTTCTTC. This gives the protein CASSTSWGKWLDEQFF.